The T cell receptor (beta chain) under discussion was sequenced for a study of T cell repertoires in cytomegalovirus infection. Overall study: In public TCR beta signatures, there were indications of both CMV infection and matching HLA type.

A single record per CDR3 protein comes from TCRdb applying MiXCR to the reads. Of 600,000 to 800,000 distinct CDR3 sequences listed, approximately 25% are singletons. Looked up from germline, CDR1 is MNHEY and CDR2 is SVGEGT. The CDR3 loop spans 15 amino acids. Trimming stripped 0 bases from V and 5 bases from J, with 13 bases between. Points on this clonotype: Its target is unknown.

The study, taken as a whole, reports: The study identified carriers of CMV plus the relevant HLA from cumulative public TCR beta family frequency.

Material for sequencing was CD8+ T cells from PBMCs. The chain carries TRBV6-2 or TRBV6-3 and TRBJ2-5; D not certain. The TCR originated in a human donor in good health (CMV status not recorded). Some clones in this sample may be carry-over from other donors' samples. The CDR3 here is CASSYSETKGETQYF. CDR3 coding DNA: TGTGCCAGCAGTTACTCGGAGACAAAGGGTGAGACCCAGTACTTC.